What follows are 22 T cell receptor beta chains derived from one specimen sequenced in a study of shared clonotypes between healthy human individuals. The protocol was immunoSEQ multiplex PCR, while the TCRdb copy is restricted to in-frame clones and leaves out a portion. The sample lists roughly 1,000,000 clones, roughly 74% seen once, with 0.52% in the top ten. Sequencing was done on a sample of memory CD4+ T cells from PBMCs. Indicated subset: CD45RA-negative fraction. These receptors were taken from a man between 18 and 29 years old in good health. Some clones in this sample may be carry-over from other donors' samples.

This clone has a handful of counts. The chain links TRBV28 to TRBJ2-7; 10 nucleotides line up with TRBD2. Germline V gene data show CDR1 as MDHEN and CDR2 as SYDVKM. With V trimmed by 5 bases and J by 2 bases, 6 bases remained unmatched. The CDR3 is 15 residues long. CDR3 nucleotide sequence: TGTGCCAGCAGTGCGTTAGCGGGAGGTGCCTACGAGCAGTACTTC. Residues: CASSALAGGAYEQYF.

This rearrangement joins TRBV6-5 to TRBJ2-7; D is perhaps TRBD1 (6 bases). Trimming removed 5 bases at V and 4 bases at J, with 12 bases between. This CDR3 spans 13 amino acids. Germline V gene data show CDR1 as MNHEY and CDR2 as SVGAGI. The CDR3 sequence: CASSTRQGYEQYF. The CDR3 DNA is TGTGCCAGCAGTACCCGGCAGGGGTACGAGCAGTACTTC.

The J gene is TRBJ1-6, the V gene TRBV6-6; D gene ambiguous. CDR1 MNHNY and CDR2 SVGAGI come from the germline V gene (reference sequence). CDR3 length: 16 residues. V was cut by 0 bases and J by 0 bases, with 6 bases left in between. CDR3 region: CASSYSQSSYNSPLHF. The CDR3 nucleotides read TGTGCCAGCAGTTACTCCCAAAGCTCCTATAATTCACCCCTCCACTTT.

Concerning this clone: The sample carries other DNA sequences with the same CDR3. The chain couples TRBV5-6 to TRBJ2-3; a possible D gene is TRBD1 (5 bases). The germline V and J ends were trimmed by 1 base and 3 bases, with 6 bases remaining between them. Looked up from germline, CDR1 is SGHDT and CDR2 is YYEEEE. The CDR3 sequence is 13 residues long. CDR3 protein: CASSLRGTDTQYF. The CDR3 coding sequence is TGTGCCAGCAGCTTGAGGGGAACAGATACGCAGTATTTT.

This clone has a single count. The V gene is TRBV27, the J gene TRBJ2-5; D remains ambiguous. Trimming left V 6 bases short and J 5 bases short, with 13 bases between. The CDR3 loop spans 13 amino acids. Germline lookup yields CDR1 MNHEY and CDR2 SMNVEV (reference sequence). CDR3 amino acids: CASSVEGGETQYF. The CDR3 nucleotides read TGTGCCAGCAGCGTAGAAGGTGGGGAGACCCAGTACTTC.

The sample holds one count of this clone. V and J are TRBV6-6 and TRBJ1-5; D is uncertain. V was pared by 6 bases and J by 2 bases, with 14 bases between. CDR1 is MNHNY and CDR2 is SVGAGI in the germline V gene (reference sequence). There are 15 residues in the CDR3. DNA for the CDR3: TGTGCCAGCAGGACAATAAATGATGGCAATCAGCCCCAGCATTTT. This encodes CASRTINDGNQPQHF.

This clone was picked up a small number of times. The chain links TRBV2 to TRBJ1-4, with D hard to call. Trimming shortened V by 6 bases and J by 8 bases, and 7 bases separated the two germline ends. The CDR3 spans 11 residues. Germline values: CDR1 SNHLY, CDR2 FYNNEI. CDR3 sequence (DNA): TGTGCCAGCAGCGAACAGGAAAAACTGTTTTTT. The encoded protein is CASSEQEKLFF.

This clone was seen only a few times. The chain combines TRBV4-3 with TRBJ2-5; unclear D gene. Per the germline V gene, CDR1 is LGHNA and CDR2 is YSLEER. The CDR3 is 16 amino acids. The V end was cut by 0 bases, the J end by 3 bases, with 14 bases between. CDR3 sequence: CASSQELLPQEETQYF. The CDR3 DNA sequence: TGCGCCAGCAGCCAAGAGTTGTTGCCGCAAGAAGAGACCCAGTACTTC.

Only one count was recorded for this clone. This likely traces to a read error, being one base from a far larger clone. This chain connects TRBV27 to TRBJ1-5; D gene ambiguous. Germline lookup yields CDR1 MNHEY and CDR2 SMNVEV (reference sequence). The CDR3 contains 15 residues. The V and J ends lost 4 bases and 6 bases respectively, with 16 bases between them. CDR3 amino acids: CASSSSAGAGQPQHF. The CDR3 nucleotides read TGTGCCAGCAGTTCCTCTGCCGGTGCTGGTCAGCCCCAGCATTTT.

Details on this clone: A read error may explain this, as a much larger clone is one base away. In the same sample, other DNA sequences code for this CDR3. The chain employs TRBV28 and TRBJ2-3; D is undetermined. The V and J ends lost 3 bases and 6 bases respectively, with 4 bases between them. Germline values: CDR1 MDHEN, CDR2 SYDVKM. CDR3 length equals 11 residues. The CDR3 DNA is TGTGCCAGCAGTTTGGGGGATACGCAGTATTTT. Translated: CASSLGDTQYF.

The chain uses TRBV7-2 and TRBJ2-6, with D perhaps TRBD1 or TRBD2 (5 bases each). The V end was cut by 0 bases, the J end by 4 bases, with 16 bases between. Per germline, CDR1 SGHTA and CDR2 FQGNSA. There are 18 residues in the CDR3. The CDR3 DNA reads as TGTGCCAGCAGCTTAGCCGAGGGGCCTTTTAGCGGGGCCAACGTCCTGACTTTC. Protein product: CASSLAEGPFSGANVLTF.

V and J are TRBV11-2 and TRBJ2-2, with TRBD1 as a possible D gene (5 bases). V was clipped by 2 bases and J by 3 bases, with 7 bases between them. CDR1 is SGHAT and CDR2 is FQNNGV in the germline V gene. CDR3 size: 14 residues. This CDR3 is CASSLRRDTGELFF. As DNA, the CDR3 is TGTGCCAGCAGCTTACGCAGGGACACCGGGGAGCTGTTTTTT.

The gene calls are TRBV28 and TRBJ2-4; TRBD1 matches at 7 bases. This CDR3 has 18 amino acids. CDR1 is MDHEN and CDR2 is SYDVKM in the germline V gene. J was trimmed by 0 bases and V by 5 bases; bases with no gene match: 13. The CDR3 here is CASSPTGTRILAKNIQYF. As DNA, the CDR3 is TGTGCCAGCAGTCCGACAGGGACCAGAATACTAGCCAAAAACATTCAGTACTTC.

This chain connects TRBV2 to TRBJ1-1; D not resolved. The CDR3 is made up of 14 amino acids. The germline gives CDR1 SNHLY, CDR2 FYNNEI. V gave up 4 bases and J gave up 1 base, with 10 bases separating them. The CDR3 sequence: CASSASVPNTEAFF. The CDR3 DNA reads as TGTGCCAGCAGTGCCTCGGTCCCGAACACTGAAGCTTTCTTT.

V is TRBV7-9 and J is TRBJ2-1, with D maybe TRBD1 (6 bases). This CDR3 contains 15 residues. CDR1 SEHNR and CDR2 FQNEAQ come from the germline V gene (reference sequence). The germline V and J ends were trimmed by 5 bases and 0 bases, with 11 bases remaining between them. The CDR3 DNA reads TGTGCCAGCAGCCCTCCGGACAGCTCCTACAATGAGCAGTTCTTC. Its protein is CASSPPDSSYNEQFF.

The chain recombines TRBV7-3 with TRBJ2-3; a possible D gene is TRBD2 (6 bases). The CDR3 sequence is 15 residues long. Germline V gene sequence: CDR1 SGHTA, CDR2 FQGTGA. The V end lost 0 bases, the J end lost 1 base, and 8 bases lay between the germline ends. DNA of the CDR3: TGTGCCAGCAGCTTAACGTCGGGGGGCACAGATACGCAGTATTTT. This codes for CASSLTSGGTDTQYF.

The chain links TRBV11-2 to TRBJ2-3; D not certain. Germline loops: CDR1 SGHAT, CDR2 FQNNGV. This CDR3 is 13 amino acids long. V was trimmed by 5 bases and J by 5 bases, leaving 11 bases between them. The CDR3 DNA is TGTGCCAGCAGCCCATTACCGAGAGATACGCAGTATTTT. Amino acids: CASSPLPRDTQYF.

The V gene is TRBV7-3, the J gene TRBJ2-2; 11 bases line up with TRBD2. The ends lost 9 bases at V and 5 bases at J; junction bases unmatched: 11. Germline values: CDR1 SGHTA, CDR2 FQGTGA. The CDR3 length is 16 residues. CDR3 sequence (DNA): TGTGCCAGTGGGACTAGCGGAACCAGGGGTACCGGGGAGCTGTTTTTT. It codes for CASGTSGTRGTGELFF.

A remark on this clone: The junction departs from the called germline gene at one end, perhaps through a read error. J is TRBJ2-3 and V is TRBV7-8; D ambiguous. Germline lookup yields CDR1 SGHVS and CDR2 FQNEAQ. There are 12 residues in the CDR3. The CDR3 DNA follows: TGTGCCAGCAGCCCCGCCGACCGCGACCCCCTTTTT. It translates to CASSPADRDPLF.

The chain has TRBV5-1 and TRBJ2-3; D is ambiguous. Germline CDR1 SGHRS, CDR2 YFSETQ. With 2 bases removed from V and 0 bases from J, the gap between germline ends came to 10 bases. The CDR3 extends over 15 amino acids. The CDR3 protein is CASSLRAPSTDTQYF. The DNA of the CDR3 is TGCGCCAGCAGCTTACGGGCGCCAAGCACAGATACGCAGTATTTT. The entire variable domain, with the rest obtained from reference TRBV5-1 and TRBJ2-3, is as follows: KAGVTQTPRYLIKTRGQQVTLSCSPISGHRSVSWYQQTPGQGLQFLFEYFSETQRNKGNFPGRFSGRQFSNSRSEMNVSTLELGDSALYLCASSLRAPSTDTQYFGPGTRLTVL.

V usage is TRBV29-1 and J usage is TRBJ2-5; tentatively, D is TRBD2 (5 bases). This CDR3 is 12 amino acids long. CDR1 SQVTM and CDR2 ANQGSEA come from the germline V gene. Trimming shortened V by 4 bases and J by 5 bases, and 11 bases separated the two germline ends. In nucleotides, the CDR3 is TGCAGCGTTGTCGGGGTCGGGGAGACCCAGTACTTC. Its translation is CSVVGVGETQYF. Variable domain in full (rest from reference TRBV29-1 and TRBJ2-5): SAVISQKPSRDICQRGTSLTIQCQVDSQVTMMFWYRQQPGQSLTLIATANQGSEATYESGFVIDKFPISRPNLTFSTLTVSNMSPEDSSIYLCSVVGVGETQYFGPGTRLLVL.

The count of this clone is one. A much larger clone lies one base from this, so it may be a read error. At the DNA level, this CDR3 is encoded by other sequences in the same sample as well. The V and J genes are TRBV7-9 and TRBJ1-5; D remains unclear. This CDR3 comprises 12 residues. Germline values: CDR1 SEHNR, CDR2 FQNEAQ (reference sequence). With 5 bases removed from V and 1 base from J, the gap between germline ends came to 3 bases. This CDR3 is CASSQSNQPQHF. The CDR3 nucleotides read TGTGCCAGCAGCCAGAGCAATCAGCCCCAGCATTTT.